These 7 T cell receptor beta chains originate from one sample sequenced in a study of CD8 T cells in Susac syndrome. Random hexamers were used to reverse transcribe about 0.45 to 1 ug of RNA. Via MiXCR, TCRdb re-called the immunoSEQ multiplex PCR reads, giving one row per CDR3 protein. The sample yields approximately 200,000 distinct CDR3 sequences, approximately 96% seen once. The source material was CD4+ T cells from PBMCs. The receptors shown here come from a human donor with multiple sclerosis.

This chain joins TRBV6-5 and TRBJ1-6, with 8 nucleotides matching TRBD1. Germline lookup yields CDR1 MNHEY and CDR2 SVGAGI. The ends lost 4 bases at V and 2 bases at J; junction bases unmatched: 4. CDR3 size: 16 residues. In nucleotides, the CDR3 is TGTGCCAGCAGTTTTACAGGGGGAACCTATAATTCACCCCTCCACTTT. Protein sequence: CASSFTGGTYNSPLHF.

This clonotype has just one count. The V call is TRBV11-2, the J call TRBJ2-3; 15 bases line up with TRBD2. Trimming removed 5 bases from V and 4 bases from J; junction bases left unmatched: 16. The CDR3 spans 20 residues. Germline values: CDR1 SGHAT, CDR2 FQNNGV. In nucleotides, the CDR3 is TGTGCCAGCAGCAAACGGACCTGGACTAGCGGGGGGGCCCTAGCAGATACGCAGTATTTT. Translating gives CASSKRTWTSGGALADTQYF.

The chain has TRBV4-2 and TRBJ2-1; 11 bases map to TRBD2. V shed 0 bases and J 4 bases; nucleotides not matched to a gene: 5. CDR1 is LGHNA and CDR2 is YNFKEQ in the germline V gene. The CDR3 extends over 17 amino acids. CDR3 sequence (DNA): TGTGCCAGCAGCCAAGATAGCGGGGGGGCCGAGTACAATGAGCAGTTCTTC. Protein: CASSQDSGGAEYNEQFF.

This clonotype was detected only once. J is TRBJ1-1 and V is TRBV7-2, with 8 bases fitting TRBD1. Germline assignment: CDR1 SGHTA and CDR2 FQGNSA. With 5 bases clipped from V and 7 bases from J, the junction kept 3 bases outside the gene matches. This CDR3 has 12 residues. The chain's CDR3 is CASSRDRREAFF. The CDR3, as DNA: TGTGCCAGCAGCCGGGACAGGCGTGAAGCTTTCTTT.

The genes are TRBV7-9 and TRBJ2-1; D not resolved. With 2 bases removed from V and 5 bases from J, the gap between germline ends came to 1 base. CDR3 length: 11 amino acids. CDR1 is SEHNR, CDR2 FQNEAQ, per germline (reference sequence). The CDR3 region has the DNA TGTGCCAGCAGCTTACACAATGAGCAGTTCTTC. Its protein is CASSLHNEQFF.

The rearrangement joins TRBV4-1 to TRBJ1-2; TRBD1 agrees at 9 bases. V lost 8 bases to trimming and J lost 1 base; unmatched junction nucleotides: 8. The CDR3 is 15 residues long. In germline, CDR1 is MGHRA, CDR2 YSYEKL. CDR3 nucleotide sequence: TGCGCCAGCGGGACAGGGTTTCTCTTTAACTATGGCTACACCTTC. It yields the protein CASGTGFLFNYGYTF.

The chain joins TRBV15 to TRBJ1-4; D possibly corresponds to TRBD1 (5 bases). V was clipped by 6 bases and J by 7 bases, with 15 bases between them. The CDR3 has 14 residues. Per germline, CDR1 LNHNV and CDR2 YYDKDF (reference sequence). The CDR3 DNA follows: TGTGCCACCAGGAAAGGACACGCTGCTGAAAAACTGTTTTTT. It codes for CATRKGHAAEKLFF.